The clone carrying this T cell receptor (beta chain) was seen only once. No antigen is known for it. This entry belongs to a study of T cell responses to AZD1222 COVID-19 vaccine. Study summary: The study pooled second doses at about 4 or about 12 weeks. Study-wide findings and caveats: After the peak T cell response, and only then, were repertoires sampled.

The protocol was immunoSEQ multiplex PCR, while the TCRdb copy is restricted to in-frame clones and leaves out a portion. The sample contains 45,000 to 55,000 clones, around 84% of which appear only once. The material sequenced was peripheral blood, taken on day 0 of AZD1222 vaccination. The sequence was obtained from an adult in good health.

CDR3 protein: CASSPGFGKSYEQYF. The DNA for the CDR3 is TGTGCCAGCTCACCGGGGTTTGGCAAGTCCTACGAGCAGTACTTC. This chain links TRBV18 with TRBJ2-7, with D unclear. This CDR3 has 15 amino acids. V shed 3 bases and J shed 1 base, with 13 bases lying between them. Looked up from germline, CDR1 is KGHSH and CDR2 is LQKENI.